The 21 T cell receptor beta chains given below trace back to one sample, sequenced in a study of shared clonotypes between healthy human individuals. Measured with immunoSEQ multiplex PCR; TCRdb has only the in-frame clones, and not every one. The sample records approximately 2.3 million clones, 85% to 95% being singletons. The sample consisted of naive CD4+ T cells from PBMCs. Documented subset: CD45RA+ positively selected. The origin of the receptors is a man between 18 and 35 years old in good health. Some clones in this sample may be carry-over from other donors' samples.

The J gene is TRBJ1-2, the V gene TRBV5-4, with 9 nucleotides matching TRBD1. The length of the CDR3 is 16 residues. V shed 4 bases, J shed 8 bases, and the junction held 15 bases outside the gene matches. Looked up from germline, CDR1 is SGHNT and CDR2 is YYREEE (reference sequence). The CDR3 protein is CASSPAPGQGVWGYTF. CDR3 in DNA: TGTGCCAGCAGCCCCGCTCCGGGACAGGGAGTATGGGGCTACACCTTC.

In DNA, the CDR3 is TGTGCCAGCAGCTTAGCCGGGCAGAACTATGGCTACACCTTC. Amino acid sequence: CASSLAGQNYGYTF. The gene calls are TRBV7-2 and TRBJ1-2; unclear D gene. This CDR3 contains 14 residues. Germline V gene lookup returns CDR1 SGHTA and CDR2 FQGNSA. V was cut by 0 bases and J by 2 bases, with 7 bases left in between.

The CDR3, as DNA: TGTGCCAGCAGCCGACTTAATATCCATGGGACCCAGTACTTC. Translated: CASSRLNIHGTQYF. This chain links TRBV14 with TRBJ2-5; D is unresolved. The V and J ends lost 4 bases and 7 bases respectively, with 16 bases between them. Germline values: CDR1 SGHDN, CDR2 FVKESK. The CDR3 runs to 14 residues.

V gene TRBV11-2 combines with J gene TRBJ2-2; 8 bases fit TRBD1. The CDR3 runs to 16 residues. The germline gives CDR1 SGHAT, CDR2 FQNNGV. After removal of 5 bases from V and 2 bases from J, the junction contained 7 bases not matched to a gene. The CDR3 DNA follows: TGTGCCAGCAGCCCACAGGGGGGCGCAAACACCGGGGAGCTGTTTTTT. Translating gives CASSPQGGANTGELFF. The full variable domain, with the rest looked up from reference TRBV11-2 and TRBJ2-2, is EAGVAQSPRYKIIEKRQSVAFWCNPISGHATLYWYQQILGQGPKLLIQFQNNGVVDDSQLPKDRFSAERLKGVDSTLKIQPAKLEDSAVYLCASSPQGGANTGELFFGEGSRLTVL.

The chain employs TRBV6-5 and TRBJ2-1; 12 nucleotides line up with TRBD2. Per germline, CDR1 MNHEY and CDR2 SVGAGI. The V segment lost 10 bases and the J segment 7 bases; nucleotides outside the gene matches: 5. The CDR3 sequence is 13 residues long. CDR3 nucleotides: TGTGCCACTAGCGGGAGGGTATATAATGAGCAGTTCTTC. Translated: CATSGRVYNEQFF.

The V gene is TRBV28, the J gene TRBJ1-3, with unresolved D. Germline values: CDR1 MDHEN, CDR2 SYDVKM. The length of the CDR3 is 16 residues. Trimming took 6 bases from V and 4 from J, leaving 19 bases between them. DNA of the CDR3: TGTGCCAGCAGCTCTCGGAGGGTCGGTTTGGGAAACACCATATATTTT. It codes for CASSSRRVGLGNTIYF.

The CDR3 here is CASPSGDTGELFF. The CDR3, as DNA: TGTGCCAGCCCCAGCGGGGACACCGGGGAGCTGTTTTTT. V and J are TRBV28 and TRBJ2-2, with 7 nucleotides matching TRBD2. V gave up 8 bases and J gave up 3 bases; unmatched junction bases: 3. Germline CDR1 reads MDHEN; CDR2 reads SYDVKM. The CDR3 has 13 amino acids. The full variable domain, its missing parts supplied by reference TRBV28 and TRBJ2-2, is DVKVTQSSRYLVKRTGEKVFLECVQDMDHENMFWYRQDPGLGLRLIYFSYDVKMKEKGDIPEGYSVSREKKERFSLILESASTNQTSMYLCASPSGDTGELFFGEGSRLTVL.

The V call is TRBV6-5, the J call TRBJ1-2; maybe TRBD1 (5 bases). Germline assignment: CDR1 MNHEY and CDR2 SVGAGI. Trimming stripped 2 bases from V and 7 bases from J, with 17 bases between. This CDR3 region has 15 residues. The DNA of the CDR3 is TGTGCCAGCAGTTACCAAGTTGGCAGGGTAGCTGGCTACACCTTC. This codes for CASSYQVGRVAGYTF.

The chain employs TRBV9 and TRBJ2-5, with 14 bases matching TRBD2. V trimming: 4 bases; J trimming: 5 bases; junction bases outside the gene matches: 7. Germline values: CDR1 SGDLS, CDR2 YYNGEE. The CDR3 extends over 16 amino acids. In DNA form, the CDR3 reads TGTGCCAGCAGCCGAGAGGGACTAGCGGGAGTTGAGACCCAGTACTTC. Its protein is CASSREGLAGVETQYF.

This chain uses TRBV5-1 with TRBJ2-2; 7 bases align to TRBD1. Germline CDR1 SGHRS, CDR2 YFSETQ. CDR3 size: 14 residues. Trimming cost V 4 bases and J 0 bases; bases outside gene matches: 0. DNA for the CDR3: TGCGCCAGCAGCGGACAGGCGAACACCGGGGAGCTGTTTTTT. Its translation is CASSGQANTGELFF.

V gene TRBV7-8 combines with J gene TRBJ2-1; either TRBD1 or TRBD2 may supply D (5 bases each). V dropped 5 bases and J dropped 4 bases, with 15 bases sitting between them. The CDR3 has 15 residues. Germline V gene lookup returns CDR1 SGHVS and CDR2 FQNEAQ. DNA of the CDR3: TGTGCCAGCAGCCCCGGGACCTTCCGATACAATGAGCAGTTCTTC. Its protein is CASSPGTFRYNEQFF.

J is TRBJ1-5 and V is TRBV21-1. TRBV21-1 is listed as a pseudogene. This CDR3 comprises 15 residues. Here the CDR3 reads CASSPPGQRDQPQHF. Here the CDR3 DNA reads TGTGCCAGCAGCCCCCCGGGGCAGAGGGATCAGCCCCAGCATTTT.

The chain carries TRBV7-3 and TRBJ2-1, with TRBD2 identical over 7 bases. CDR1 SGHTA and CDR2 FQGTGA come from the germline V gene. This CDR3 comprises 16 residues. The V gene end was trimmed by 3 bases and the J gene end by 9 bases; junction bases not matched to a gene: 14. This CDR3 reads CASSLARTSSAREQFF. CDR3 bases: TGTGCCAGCAGCTTGGCCCGGACTAGTAGTGCGCGTGAGCAGTTCTTC.

This clone came up a few times. The chain links TRBV2 to TRBJ1-5, with no clear D. The CDR3 has 12 amino acids. Looked up from germline, CDR1 is SNHLY and CDR2 is FYNNEI. Between the trimmed V and J ends, which lost 4 bases and 10 bases, there was a span of 11 bases. In nucleotides, the CDR3 is TGTGCCAGCAGTGCCTTGGGAGTCCCCCAGCATTTT. Residues: CASSALGVPQHF.

The chain couples TRBV5-3 to TRBJ2-7; a weak D match, TRBD2 (5 bases). TRBV5-3 is identified as an open reading frame with a role that is uncertain. V was pared by 5 bases and J by 2 bases, with 11 bases between. The CDR3 length is 13 residues. The CDR3 bases are TGTGCCAGAAGTCGAGGGCCTCCCTACGAGCAGTACTTC. Translated: CARSRGPPYEQYF.

The chain couples TRBV28 to TRBJ1-1, with a weak D call TRBD1 (6 bases). The V and J ends lost 5 bases and 1 base respectively, with 14 bases between them. From germline, CDR1 is MDHEN and CDR2 SYDVKM. The CDR3 runs 15 residues. The CDR3 bases are TGTGCCAGCAGTGGACCCGGGACACCGAACACTGAAGCTTTCTTT. It translates to CASSGPGTPNTEAFF.

This clone came up once. Distinct nucleotide sequences in the sample also encode this CDR3. The chain links TRBV5-4 to TRBJ2-3, with TRBD2 matching 9 bases. V shed 0 bases and J 4 bases; nucleotides not matched to a gene: 0. The CDR3 sequence is 14 residues long. Per the germline V gene, CDR1 is SGHNT and CDR2 is YYREEE (reference sequence). The CDR3, as DNA: TGTGCCAGCAGCTTGGGCGGGAGGGCAGATACGCAGTATTTT. Residues: CASSLGGRADTQYF.

This clone was recorded only once. The V call is TRBV5-4, the J call TRBJ1-1; no clear D gene. This CDR3 is 15 amino acids long. V was pared by 0 bases and J by 3 bases, with 12 bases between. Germline CDR1 is SGHNT and CDR2 is YYREEE (reference sequence). The CDR3 loop is CASSLGGRSYTEAFF. CDR3 nucleotide sequence: TGTGCCAGCAGCTTGGGTGGCAGGTCCTACACTGAAGCTTTCTTT.

This clone was recorded only once. The chain uses TRBV15 and TRBJ1-1; the D is unclear. The germline CDR1 and CDR2 sequences are LNHNV and YYDKDF (reference sequence). The length of the CDR3 is 13 residues. The germline V and J ends were trimmed by 5 bases and 2 bases, with 9 bases remaining between them. CDR3 bases: TGTGCCACCAGCCTCAAGGTAAACACTGAAGCTTTCTTT. The encoded protein is CATSLKVNTEAFF.

This clone showed up just once. The chain has TRBV19 and TRBJ1-1, with D unresolved. This CDR3 has 13 residues. In germline, CDR1 is LNHDA, CDR2 SQIVND (reference sequence). The V end was cut by 3 bases, the J end by 3 bases, with 8 bases between. The DNA of the CDR3 is TGTGCCAGTAGTATTTGGTCGGACACTGAAGCTTTCTTT. It yields the protein CASSIWSDTEAFF.

This clone was seen a handful of times. Other DNA variants within this sample encode the same CDR3. The rearrangement joins TRBV5-1 to TRBJ1-1, with D maybe TRBD1 (5 bases). The CDR3 runs 13 residues. Germline CDR1 reads SGHRS; CDR2 reads YFSETQ. The ends were cut back, 5 bases at V and 2 bases at J, with 10 bases in the middle. The CDR3 DNA follows: TGCGCCAGCAGGGGGACGGACAACACTGAAGCTTTCTTT. Encoded protein: CASRGTDNTEAFF.